What follows are 4 T cell receptor beta chains derived from one specimen sequenced in a study of spatial heterogeneity in lung cancer. Described time point: sample taken at primary tumor resection. Whole RNA, which was extracted from tumor, nontumor lung tissue or frozen PBMC, was sequenced without any cell sorting. TCRdb re-derived calls from the 5' RACE reads in MiXCR, one entry per CDR3 protein. The table shows 23,000 or so distinct CDR3 sequences, with 4.5% to 5.5% occurring only once. Sample: PBMCs, taken at surgery. The receptors stem from a male donor with early-stage non-small cell lung cancer.

In this sample, this clonotype turned up many times. This chain uses TRBV4-1 with TRBJ2-3; maybe TRBD2 (6 bases). The CDR3 is 16 residues long. The germline V gene has CDR1 MGHRA and CDR2 YSYEKL. V lost 4 bases and J 5 bases, leaving 19 bases between the germline ends. CDR3 in amino acids: CASSPRTSSAGDTQYF. The CDR3 DNA is TGCGCCAGCAGCCCCAGAACTAGCTCCGCGGGAGATACGCAGTATTTT.

This clonotype was counted many times. V and J are TRBV12-3 or TRBV12-4 and TRBJ2-1, with 7 bases identical to TRBD2. Trimming cost V 4 bases and J 7 bases; bases outside gene matches: 10. This CDR3 comprises 15 residues. Here the CDR3 reads CASSSGGSMGNEQFF. The CDR3 DNA reads TGTGCCAGCAGTTCCGGCGGGAGTATGGGAAATGAGCAGTTCTTC.

This clonotype was picked up many times. V usage is TRBV20-1 and J usage is TRBJ2-1; TRBD2 might be the D (6 bases). The CDR3 is made up of 16 amino acids. V was trimmed by 5 bases and J by 5 bases, leaving 22 bases between them. The germline gives CDR1 DFQATT, CDR2 SNEGSKA (reference sequence). CDR3 nucleotides: TGCAGTGCTTCCGATCCGCGTGGAGGGACCCACAATGAGCAGTTCTTC. Its translation is CSASDPRGGTHNEQFF.

This clonotype was seen many times. V is TRBV5-6 and J is TRBJ2-1; 11 bases line up with TRBD2. J was trimmed by 6 bases and V by 7 bases; bases with no gene match: 15. CDR3 length: 17 amino acids. Germline V gives CDR1 SGHDT, CDR2 YYEEEE. The CDR3 DNA sequence: TGTGCCAGCGGACCCCCCAGGATAGCGGGAGGGATCAATGAGCAGTTCTTC. Residues: CASGPPRIAGGINEQFF.